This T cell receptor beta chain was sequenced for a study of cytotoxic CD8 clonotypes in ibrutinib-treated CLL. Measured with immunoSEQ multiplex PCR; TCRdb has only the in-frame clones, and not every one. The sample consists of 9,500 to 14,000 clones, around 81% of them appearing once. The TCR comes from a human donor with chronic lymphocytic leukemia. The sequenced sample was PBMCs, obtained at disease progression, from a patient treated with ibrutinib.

The CDR3 bases are TGTGCCAGCAGCTTAGTTGACACTGAAGCTTTCTTT. It is translated as CASSLVDTEAFF. This chain joins TRBV7-6 and TRBJ1-1; D is unclear. The CDR3 contains 12 residues. Germline V CDR1 and CDR2: SGHVS, FNYEAQ. V dropped 1 base and J dropped 3 bases, with 3 bases sitting between them. The complete variable domain, with remaining parts taken from reference TRBV7-6 and TRBJ1-1, reads GAGVSQSPRYKVTKRGQDVALRCDPISGHVSLYWYRQALGQGPEFLTYFNYEAQQDKSGLPNDRFSAERPEGSISTLTIQRTEQRDSAMYRCASSLVDTEAFFGQGTRLTVV.